This T cell receptor beta chain is drawn from a study of blood T cell repertoires in COVID-19 (dated by TCRdb to about 2020). Regarding the complete study: Collaborator samples came from the United States, Italy and Spain and covered acute and convalescent phases of COVID-19. Nearly every sample came with metadata listing a de-identified subject ID, COVID-19 status, age in years and sex. The dataset comprised deeply sampled blood TCRbeta repertoires from subjects exposed to, actively infected with, or recovered from COVID-19. The samples were drawn from the first 160 participants of the ongoing ImmuneRACE study and from roughly 1,300 subjects provided by 6 global collaborators. The prospective study material was composed of cDNA or gDNA derived from T cells, B-cell-depleted T cells, or PBMCs. Where available, HLA class I and class II types were obtained from metadata supplied by the sample provider rather than from assay-based typing. The repertoires were released in a freely available public database meant as a resource for research on the immune response to SARS-CoV-2. Study-wide conclusions, independent of this receptor: Clinical and demographic metadata were provided uncurated, with the amount varying by source and participant.

V ends up 0 bases short and J 0 bases short, with an unmatched junction base count of 9. CDR1 and CDR2 are read off the germline V gene as MNHNS and SASEGT. The CDR3 measures 19 amino acids from cysteine to phenylalanine. The sequence is cut down to CDR3 DNA, 57 bases in frame from base 1. Concerning this clone itself: Its antigen is still unknown. No quality values exist for individual bases; no much larger clone is one base distant.

TCRbeta CDR3 regions were amplified from genomic DNA using the immunoSEQ Assay, a bias-controlled multiplex PCR. The published analysis was carried out like this. Within the assay, amplification of reference gene primers was used to estimate how many nucleated cells each sample contained. Sequence reads were collapsed and filtered to measure the absolute abundance of every unique TCRbeta CDR3 rearrangement. For each sample, productive Simpson clonality was calculated by taking the square root of Simpson's diversity index across productive rearrangements. TCRdb obtained this table from immuneACCESS and retained in-frame rearrangements with V and J assigned. These tables miss some clones; where compared with another copy, unresolved V genes account for less than half of the shortfall, and the remainder is unexplained. V and J calls and clone size are those listed in that table; D and trimming were worked out from the DNA. The sample records 150,000 to 200,000 clones, 86% of which are singletons. Clones ranked in the top ten supply roughly 7% of the sample.

Each collaborating institution followed its own protocols to collect whole blood in K2EDTA tubes. For TCRbeta analysis, collaborator samples were shipped as frozen whole blood, as isolated PBMCs, or as DNA extracted from either sample type. The chain is encoded by TRBV6-1 joined to TRBJ2-1; the central 9 bases match TRBD2. This receptor was obtained from a man aged 50 or older with active or convalescent COVID-19. Sample: peripheral blood. Read as DNA, the sequence is TGTGCCAGCAGTGAAGCCCCAGCGGGGGGTTCGAGCTCCTACAATGAGCAGTTCTTC. The translation is CASSEAPAGGSSSYNEQFF.